This T cell receptor (beta chain) derives from a study of post-analysis software for immune sequencing data. Researchers reported that TCR beta cDNA libraries carried unique molecular identifiers. TCRdb reprocessed the PCR reads with MiXCR, giving one entry per CDR3 protein. The sample consists of some 240,000 distinct CDR3 sequences, about 40% of them appearing once. The TCR sequence derives from a girl aged 10-17 years with multiple sclerosis. The specimen was blood.

This CDR3 is CRANEQETQYF. The CDR3 DNA reads TGCAGGGCCAACGAGCAAGAGACCCAGTACTTC. The chain uses TRBV20-1 and TRBJ2-5; D ambiguous. Germline CDR1 and CDR2: DFQATT and SNEGSKA (reference sequence). CDR3 size: 11 residues.